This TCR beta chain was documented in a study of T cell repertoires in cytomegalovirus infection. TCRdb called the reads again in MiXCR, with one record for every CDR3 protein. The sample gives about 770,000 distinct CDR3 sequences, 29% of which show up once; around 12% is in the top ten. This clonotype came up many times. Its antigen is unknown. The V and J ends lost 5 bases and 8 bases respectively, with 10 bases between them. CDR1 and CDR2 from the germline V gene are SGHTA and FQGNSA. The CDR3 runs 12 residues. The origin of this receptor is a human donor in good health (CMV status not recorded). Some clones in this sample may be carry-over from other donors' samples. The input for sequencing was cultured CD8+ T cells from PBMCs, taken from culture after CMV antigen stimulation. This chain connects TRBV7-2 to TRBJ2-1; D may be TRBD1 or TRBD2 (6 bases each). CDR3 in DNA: TGTGCCAGCAGCCCGGGGGCCTATGAGCAGTTCTTC. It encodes CASSPGAYEQFF. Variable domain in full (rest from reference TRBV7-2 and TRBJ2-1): GAGVSQSPSNKVTEKGKDVELRCDPISGHTALYWYRQSLGQGLEFLIYFQGNSAPDKSGLPSDRFSAERTGGSVSTLTIQRTQQEDSAVYLCASSPGAYEQFFGPGTRLTVL.